This is a list of T cell receptor beta chains from one sample in a study of blood T cells in healthy people across ages. MiXCR, run by TCRdb on the 5' RACE reads, gives a single entry per CDR3 protein. The sample holds 900,000 to 950,000 distinct CDR3 sequences; 29% are singletons and the top ten take roughly 10%. The data were also submitted as part of a second study, on T cells of mothers and their children.

The sample taken for sequencing was blood. The receptors derive from a woman in her 40s in good health. Each CDR3 is given with its conserved first and last residue. The D gene is left open where the match is weak. Clone size, where shown, is once, few, many, or a class for clones that have expanded.

clone_size j_call v_call d_call cdr3_nt cdr3_aa
many TRBJ2-7 TRBV5-4 TRBD1 TGTGCCAGCAGCTTTGTCAGGGGGACAGGAACCTACGAGCAGTACTTC CASSFVRGTGTYEQYF
few TRBJ2-3 TRBV20-1 NA TGCAGTGCTAGAGATAGAGGGCCAGATACGCAGTATTTT CSARDRGPDTQYF
few TRBJ2-1 TRBV20-1 NA TGCAGTGCTATCTCAGGGCCCGGAGAGCAGTTCTTC CSAISGPGEQFF
few TRBJ2-1 TRBV12-3/TRBV12-4 NA TGTGCCAGCAGTTTTACGGGGCTCGACCCGCAGTTCTTC CASSFTGLDPQFF
NA TRBJ2-7 TRBV2 NA TGTGCCAGCAGTCCAGGGGAACTAAACTACGAGCAGTACTTC CASSPGELNYEQYF
few TRBJ1-4 TRBV5-1 TRBD1 TGCGCCAGCAGCGCCGGGACAGACACTAATGAAAAACTGTTTTTT CASSAGTDTNEKLFF
many TRBJ2-5 TRBV6-2/TRBV6-3 NA TGTGCCAGCAGTTACTCAACGGGGAGCCAAGAGACCCAGTACTTC CASSYSTGSQETQYF
NA TRBJ2-7 TRBV9 NA TGTGCCAGTAGCGCCCAACTGCCGTGCGAGCAGTACTTC CASSAQLPCEQYF
many TRBJ2-7 TRBV6-4 NA TGTGCCAGCAGTGACTCGAGGTACGAGCAGTACTTC CASSDSRYEQYF
many TRBJ1-4 TRBV28 NA TGTGCCAGCAGTTCAGGACCCCGGGAAAAACTGTTTTTT CASSSGPREKLFF
once TRBJ2-4 TRBV18 TRBD1 TGTGCCGGCTCACCACGACAGGGTTCATGGGAGCAGTACTTC CAGSPRQGSWEQYF
many TRBJ2-1 TRBV9 TRBD2 TGTGCCAGCAGCGTGCTAGCGGGGGGATACAATGAGCAGTTCTTC CASSVLAGGYNEQFF
few TRBJ2-4 TRBV7-2 TRBD2 TGTGCCAGCAGCTTAGGTCCTAGCGGTACGTACAATGAGCAGTACTTC CASSLGPSGTYNEQYF
many TRBJ2-5 TRBV6-5 NA TGTGCCAGCCGGGACAGCGGGGTTCGGGAGACCCAGTACTTC CASRDSGVRETQYF
NA TRBJ2-1 TRBV7-3 TRBD2 TGTGCCAGCAGCTTGCGCACGGGACTAGCGGGGGTCAATGAGCAGTTCTTC CASSLRTGLAGVNEQFF
NA TRBJ2-2 TRBV7-7 TRBD1 TGTGCTAGCAGCCATTTGGGACAGGGGCTGAACACCGGGGAGCTGTTTTTT CASSHLGQGLNTGELFF
NA TRBJ2-5 TRBV7-2 TRBD1 TGTGCCAGCAGCTTATTCCACCACTCCGACAGGGGCCAAGAGACCCAGTACTTC CASSLFHHSDRGQETQYF
NA TRBJ2-3 TRBV5-1 TRBD2 TGCGCCAGCAGCCCCTTAGCGGGGGGAATCACAGATACGCAGTATTTT CASSPLAGGITDTQYF